The 4 T cell receptor beta chains below all came from one sample that was sequenced in a study of blood T cells in healthy people across ages. A sample-barcoded 5' primer and a J-beta primer mix were used in a second PCR of roughly 6 to 11 cycles. MiXCR was run by TCRdb on the 5' RACE reads, yielding one entry per CDR3 protein. The table has 1.5 million or so distinct CDR3 sequences, around 40% seen once. The sequenced sample was blood. The receptor source for this set is a young woman in good health.

This clonotype was detected only a few times. Relative to the germline gene, one junction end is altered; a read error may explain this. The chain is built from TRBV7-7 and TRBJ2-7; possibly TRBD2 for D (5 bases). Germline CDR1 and CDR2: SSHAT and FNYEAQ (reference sequence). The CDR3 runs to 13 residues. The CDR3 coding sequence is TGTGCTAGCAGCGTCCACATCGGAGGCGAGCAGTACTTC. Its translation: CASSVHIGGEQYF.

The rearrangement joins TRBV15 to TRBJ2-1; TRBD2 aligns across 12 bases. Germline V gives CDR1 LNHNV, CDR2 YYDKDF (reference sequence). The CDR3 extends over 16 amino acids. V trimming: 0 bases; J trimming: 10 bases; junction bases outside the gene matches: 7. The CDR3 DNA reads TGTGCCACCAGCAGAGATCGTCTAGCGGGAGGGCCGGAGCAGTTCTTC. Translated, it gives CATSRDRLAGGPEQFF. Full variable domain (outside the CDR3, taken from reference TRBV15 and TRBJ2-1): DAMVIQNPRYQVTQFGKPVTLSCSQTLNHNVMYWYQQKSSQAPKLLFHYYDKDFNNEADTPDNFQSRRPNTSFCFLDIRSPGLGDTAMYLCATSRDRLAGGPEQFFGPGTRLTVL.

The chain carries TRBV3-1 and TRBJ1-2; D ambiguous. The germline CDR1 and CDR2 sequences are LGHDT and YNNKEL (reference sequence). The CDR3 has 15 amino acids. Trimming removed 4 bases at V and 5 bases at J, with 17 bases between. DNA for the CDR3: TGTGCCAGCAGCCTTATTGGCTATGAGGGTTATGGCTACACCTTC. It yields the protein CASSLIGYEGYGYTF.

The chain has TRBV28 and TRBJ1-4; D is uncertain. The V gene lost 5 bases and the J gene lost 5 bases, with 12 bases spanning the gap. The germline gives CDR1 MDHEN, CDR2 SYDVKM. The CDR3 length is 14 residues. DNA of the CDR3: TGTGCCAGCAGTGCTCGACCGGAGAATGAAAAACTGTTTTTT. It specifies CASSARPENEKLFF.